The 13 T cell receptor beta chains below come from one sample, sequenced in a study of PD-1 blockade in classical Hodgkin lymphoma. TCRdb's table, derived via immunoSEQ multiplex PCR, lists solely in-frame clones and lacks some. The top ten clones hold roughly 8% of a sample with some 58,000 clones, 85% to 95% of them seen once. Sample time point: cycle 4 day 1 (C4D1), after more than 5 weeks of nivolumab. Each of the patients experienced relapse following autologous stem cell transplantation, and their brentuximab vedotin exposure differed. The specimen was peripheral blood mononuclear cells (PBMCs), collected before the fourth cycle of nivolumab. Every receptor here comes from a human donor with classical Hodgkin lymphoma.

V and J are TRBV7-9 and TRBJ1-1, with a tentative D call TRBD1 (6 bases). V was shortened by 5 bases and J by 3 bases, with 10 bases between the two germline ends. Germline V gene sequence: CDR1 SEHNR, CDR2 FQNEAQ (reference sequence). The CDR3 extends over 13 amino acids. DNA of the CDR3: TGTGCCAGCAGCGTAAGGGGGGACACTGAAGCTTTCTTT. Residues: CASSVRGDTEAFF.

V is TRBV7-2 and J is TRBJ2-6; D is uncertain. The CDR3 sequence is 15 residues long. Trimming removed 5 bases from V and 0 bases from J, with 8 bases in between. Germline lookup yields CDR1 SGHTA and CDR2 FQGNSA. The DNA for the CDR3 is TGTGCCAGCAGCCCCCCCTACTCTGGGGCCAACGTCCTGACTTTC. This encodes CASSPPYSGANVLTF.

The rearrangement uses TRBV7-9 and TRBJ2-6; tentative D call: TRBD2 (5 bases). The germline V gene encodes CDR1 SEHNR and CDR2 FQNEAQ (reference sequence). V lost 10 bases and J lost 0, with 10 bases in between. The CDR3 is 14 amino acids. The CDR3 nucleotides read TGTGCCACTCCTCGGGGCTCTGGGGCCAACGTCCTGACTTTC. Amino acids: CATPRGSGANVLTF.

V and J are TRBV4-1 and TRBJ1-6; maybe TRBD1 (5 bases). Trimming removed 3 bases from V and 8 bases from J, with 20 bases in between. This CDR3 contains 17 residues. In germline, CDR1 is MGHRA, CDR2 YSYEKL. The CDR3 DNA sequence: TGCGCCAGCAGCCATGGGCGGGCAGGCCCAGGGTATTCACCCCTCCACTTT. This sequence encodes CASSHGRAGPGYSPLHF.

The chain has TRBV2 and TRBJ2-7, with D hard to call. V lost 5 bases and J 1 base, leaving 9 bases between the germline ends. From germline, CDR1 is SNHLY and CDR2 FYNNEI. This CDR3 is built from 13 residues. CDR3 nucleotides: TGTGCCAGCAGTACCGGGTCTTCCTACGAGCAGTACTTC. It specifies CASSTGSSYEQYF. Complete variable domain (other parts from reference TRBV2 and TRBJ2-7): EPEVTQTPSHQVTQMGQEVILRCVPISNHLYFYWYRQILGQKVEFLVSFYNNEISEKSEIFDDQFSVERPDGSNFTLKIRSTKLEDSAMYFCASSTGSSYEQYFGPGTRLTVT.

This rearrangement joins TRBV12-1 to TRBJ2-2. TRBV12-1 is reported as a pseudogene. This CDR3 region has 14 residues. As DNA, the CDR3 is TGTGCCAGCAGCTTGGGACCGAACACCGGGGAGCTGTTTTTT. Residues: CASSLGPNTGELFF.

The V call is TRBV4-1, the J call TRBJ2-2; D call uncertain. This CDR3 is 14 amino acids long. Germline loops: CDR1 MGHRA, CDR2 YSYEKL. Trimming shortened V by 4 bases and J by 5 bases, and 11 bases separated the two germline ends. Here the CDR3 DNA reads TGCGCCAGCAGCCCTGTAACTTCTACCGGGGAGCTGTTTTTT. Its translation: CASSPVTSTGELFF.

This chain joins TRBV21-1 and TRBJ2-6; the D call of TRBD1 is as the table states it, not checked on the DNA. TRBV21-1 is termed a pseudogene. The CDR3 contains 17 residues. CDR3 DNA sequence: TGTGCCAGCAGCAAGACGAGCAGGGTAGCTGGGGCCAACGTCCCGACTTTC. Protein product: CASSKTSRVAGANVPTF.

V and J are TRBV4-1 and TRBJ1-3; 9 positions agree with TRBD1. The CDR3 runs 16 residues. Unmatched junction bases numbered 11, after V lost 1 base and J lost 10 bases. CDR1 MGHRA and CDR2 YSYEKL come from the germline V gene. CDR3 in DNA: TGCGCCAGCAGCCAAGGTTCGGGACAGGGCAGACGGACCATATATTTT. Translating it yields CASSQGSGQGRRTIYF.

This clone was recorded once. V usage is TRBV21-1 and J usage is TRBJ2-3; the table gives TRBD1 as D, unverified against the DNA. TRBV21-1 is given as a pseudogene. The CDR3 runs to 10 residues. The CDR3, as DNA: TGTGCCAGCAGTTTCAGGACGCAGTATTTT. It translates to CASSFRTQYF.

The chain couples TRBV28 to TRBJ2-7, with 8 bases that match TRBD1. Germline CDR1 MDHEN, CDR2 SYDVKM. V lost 7 bases and J lost 3; bases outside the gene matches: 8. There are 14 residues in the CDR3. CDR3 in DNA: TGTGCCAGCACCCCGACAGGGGTAAACTACGAGCAGTACTTC. This codes for CASTPTGVNYEQYF. Using reference TRBV28 and TRBJ2-7 for the parts outside the CDR3, the full variable domain is DVKVTQSSRYLVKRTGEKVFLECVQDMDHENMFWYRQDPGLGLRLIYFSYDVKMKEKGDIPEGYSVSREKKERFSLILESASTNQTSMYLCASTPTGVNYEQYFGPGTRLTVT.

The genes are TRBV11-2 and TRBJ2-3; perhaps TRBD1 as D (5 bases). V lost 4 bases to trimming and J lost 14 bases, with 19 bases between them. Germline V CDR1 and CDR2: SGHAT, FQNNGV. The CDR3 runs to 13 residues. The DNA of the CDR3 is TGTGCCAGCAGCTCCACGACCTCAGGGCCCGGGTATTTT. It specifies CASSSTTSGPGYF.

The J gene is TRBJ2-2, the V gene TRBV9, with D uncertain. This CDR3 has 12 amino acids. Germline CDR1 reads SGDLS; CDR2 reads YYNGEE. Trimming removed 0 bases at V and 7 bases at J, with 4 bases between. The CDR3 coding sequence is TGTGCCAGCAGCGTAGGGGGCGGGGAGCTGTTTTTT. Protein: CASSVGGGELFF.